The 22 T cell receptor beta chains in this list originate from one sample, sequenced in a study of blood T cell repertoires in COVID-19. Sequencing used immunoSEQ multiplex PCR; TCRdb keeps in-frame clones, though not all of them. The sample comprises about 250,000 clones, about nine tenths of which are singletons, and around a sixth rests with the top ten. Sequenced: PBMCs or T cells enriched from blood (not recorded which). The receptors were sampled from a man younger than 35 who had recovered from COVID-19.

This chain connects TRBV11-3 to TRBJ1-6, with D uncertain. Per germline, CDR1 SGHNT and CDR2 YENEEA. This CDR3 contains 13 residues. V lost 1 base, J lost 9 bases, and 7 bases lay in between. DNA of the CDR3: TGTGCCAGCAGCTTAGCGGGAGTTTCACCCCTCCACTTT. Translated: CASSLAGVSPLHF.

V usage is TRBV19 and J usage is TRBJ1-1; D ambiguous. The germline V gene has CDR1 LNHDA and CDR2 SQIVND (reference sequence). V was shortened by 5 bases and J by 6 bases, with 10 bases between the two germline ends. CDR3 length equals 12 residues. CDR3 protein: CASSRGWAEAFF. Written as DNA, the CDR3 is TGTGCCAGTAGTCGGGGATGGGCTGAAGCTTTCTTT.

The V and J genes are TRBV4-1 and TRBJ1-5; 9 positions agree with TRBD1. Germline CDR1 reads MGHRA; CDR2 reads YSYEKL. The CDR3 loop spans 18 amino acids. J gave up 2 bases and V 1 base, and 9 bases lay outside the gene matches. Here the CDR3 DNA reads TGCGCCAGCAGCCAAGGAACAGGGGGCATTATGGGCAATCAGCCCCAGCATTTT. It is translated as CASSQGTGGIMGNQPQHF.

The chain recombines TRBV2 with TRBJ1-2; maybe TRBD1 (6 bases). Deletions cut 5 bases from V and 4 bases from J, with 11 bases between. Germline lookup yields CDR1 SNHLY and CDR2 FYNNEI. This CDR3 has 13 residues. CDR3 bases: TGTGCCAGCAGTATGGACAGCCTCTATGGCTACACCTTC. Residues: CASSMDSLYGYTF.

The CDR3 spells CASSIRRGINQPQHF. The CDR3 region has the DNA TGTGCCAGTAGTATAAGAAGGGGTATCAATCAGCCCCAGCATTTT. The chain joins TRBV19 to TRBJ1-5; tentative D call: TRBD1 (5 bases). Germline CDR1 reads LNHDA; CDR2 reads SQIVND (reference sequence). This CDR3 spans 15 amino acids. Between the trimmed V and J ends, which lost 2 bases and 3 bases, there was a span of 11 bases.

This chain connects TRBV4-1 to TRBJ1-2; D is possibly TRBD1 (6 bases). The length of the CDR3 is 15 residues. Trimming took 0 bases from V and 7 from J, leaving 15 bases between them. Per the germline V gene, CDR1 is MGHRA and CDR2 is YSYEKL. CDR3 nucleotide sequence: TGCGCCAGCAGCCAAGAGTTTGGCAGGGGCATTGGCTACACCTTC. Protein sequence: CASSQEFGRGIGYTF.

The J gene is TRBJ1-2, the V gene TRBV27; D possibly corresponds to TRBD1 (5 bases). The CDR3 sequence is 13 residues long. Trimming stripped 4 bases from V and 5 bases from J, with 11 bases between. Germline CDR1 and CDR2: MNHEY and SMNVEV (reference sequence). CDR3 protein: CASSSRVEYGYTF. For the CDR3, the DNA is TGTGCCAGCAGTTCCAGGGTGGAGTATGGCTACACCTTC.

The V call is TRBV11-2, the J call TRBJ2-5; D is ambiguous. Germline loops: CDR1 SGHAT, CDR2 FQNNGV. This CDR3 contains 15 residues. V dropped 3 bases and J dropped 4 bases, with 15 bases sitting between them. Here the CDR3 DNA reads TGTGCCAGCAGCTTTACTGTCTCTAAGATAGAGACCCAGTACTTC. The encoded protein is CASSFTVSKIETQYF. Full variable domain (outside the CDR3, taken from reference TRBV11-2 and TRBJ2-5): EAGVAQSPRYKIIEKRQSVAFWCNPISGHATLYWYQQILGQGPKLLIQFQNNGVVDDSQLPKDRFSAERLKGVDSTLKIQPAKLEDSAVYLCASSFTVSKIETQYFGPGTRLLVL.

This rearrangement joins TRBV15 to TRBJ2-7; TRBD1 might be the D (6 bases). Germline V gene sequence: CDR1 LNHNV, CDR2 YYDKDF (reference sequence). V was pared by 3 bases and J by 7 bases, with 19 bases between. This CDR3 is 15 amino acids long. The CDR3 DNA sequence: TGTGCCACCAGCAGCGGACCTTTTGAGGGGGTGGAGCAGTACTTC. Its protein is CATSSGPFEGVEQYF.

Points on this clone: The sample contains more than one DNA sequence encoding this CDR3. The chain recombines TRBV30 with TRBJ1-5; D not certain. The germline V gene has CDR1 GTSNPN and CDR2 SVGIG (reference sequence). V was cut by 0 bases and J by 2 bases, with 5 bases left in between. The CDR3 has 13 residues. The chain's CDR3 is CAWSVLGNQPQHF. CDR3 sequence (DNA): TGTGCCTGGAGTGTACTAGGCAATCAGCCCCAGCATTTT.

The chain recombines TRBV7-2 with TRBJ1-1; D gene unclear. There are 14 residues in the CDR3. Looked up from germline, CDR1 is SGHTA and CDR2 is FQGNSA. The ends were cut back, 5 bases at V and 0 bases at J, with 10 bases in the middle. The CDR3 DNA is TGTGCCAGCAGCCCCCGGGTTCTGAACACTGAAGCTTTCTTT. It yields the protein CASSPRVLNTEAFF.

The chain links TRBV25-1 to TRBJ2-2; D is uncertain. Trimming removed 3 bases at V and 6 bases at J, with 8 bases between. Germline CDR1 and CDR2: MGHDK and SYGVNS. The CDR3 has 13 amino acids. CDR3 bases: TGTGCCAGCAGTGACTCGGTAGCCGGGGAGCTGTTTTTT. Protein sequence: CASSDSVAGELFF.

The J gene is TRBJ1-2, the V gene TRBV28, with 7 bases aligning to TRBD1. Losses at the gene ends were 4 bases for V and 3 bases for J; bases not matched to a gene: 14. The CDR3 has 17 residues. Germline CDR1 and CDR2: MDHEN and SYDVKM. The CDR3 nucleotides read TGTGCCAGCAGTTCCACCGTGACAGGGACTGCTCACTATGGCTACACCTTC. It encodes CASSSTVTGTAHYGYTF.

V is TRBV12-3 or TRBV12-4 and J is TRBJ1-1; 8 bases align to TRBD1. The CDR3 runs 13 residues. After removal of 7 bases from V and 3 bases from J, the junction contained 4 bases not matched to a gene. CDR3 amino acids: CASNVQGDTEAFF. As DNA, the CDR3 is TGTGCCAGCAATGTACAGGGGGACACTGAAGCTTTCTTT.

The chain links TRBV5-1 to TRBJ2-5; D is ambiguous. Germline CDR1 SGHRS, CDR2 YFSETQ. The CDR3 has 13 residues. V lost 3 bases and J lost 1, with 7 bases in between. The CDR3 DNA reads TGCGCCAGCAGCTCCCGGTCCCAAGAGACCCAGTACTTC. Its protein product is CASSSRSQETQYF.

In its sample, this clone was seen a few times. The CDR3 sequence is CSVGDTGISYEKLFF. The CDR3 DNA is TGCAGCGTGGGCGACACAGGCATCTCTTATGAAAAACTGTTTTTT. V usage is TRBV29-1 and J usage is TRBJ1-4, with D maybe TRBD1 (5 bases). The germline CDR1 and CDR2 sequences are SQVTM and ANQGSEA. The CDR3 covers 15 residues. The V end was cut by 6 bases, the J end by 6 bases, with 20 bases between.

This clone was recorded only once. The J gene is TRBJ2-3, the V gene TRBV19; 9 nucleotides line up with TRBD2. The CDR3 loop spans 17 amino acids. After removal of 6 bases from V and 2 bases from J, the junction contained 12 bases not matched to a gene. The germline V gene has CDR1 LNHDA and CDR2 SQIVND (reference sequence). Here the CDR3 reads CASSGWGAGGITDTQYF. The CDR3 coding sequence is TGTGCCAGTAGCGGTTGGGGAGCGGGGGGAATCACAGATACGCAGTATTTT. Based on the CDR3 plus reference TRBV19 and TRBJ2-3, the full variable domain is DGGITQSPKYLFRKEGQNVTLSCEQNLNHDAMYWYRQDPGQGLRLIYYSQIVNDFQKGDIAEGYSVSREKKESFPLTVTSAQKNPTAFYLCASSGWGAGGITDTQYFGPGTRLTVL.

The V gene is TRBV18, the J gene TRBJ1-1, with TRBD1 matching 10 bases. J gave up 4 bases and V 5 bases, and 4 bases lay outside the gene matches. This CDR3 contains 14 residues. Germline V gene lookup returns CDR1 KGHSH and CDR2 LQKENI. The CDR3 protein is CASSRTGGGTEAFF. The CDR3 DNA reads as TGTGCCAGCTCAAGGACAGGGGGAGGCACTGAAGCTTTCTTT.

The J gene is TRBJ2-5, the V gene TRBV5-1, with D possibly matching TRBD1 (6 bases). Trimming removed 4 bases from V and 2 bases from J, with 18 bases in between. Germline V lookup: CDR1 SGHRS, CDR2 YFSETQ. The CDR3 runs 16 residues. The CDR3 region has the DNA TGCGCCAGCAGCATCCAACAGGGTTCGATTCAAGAGACCCAGTACTTC. Protein product: CASSIQQGSIQETQYF.

By share, this clone counts as medium-sized. The same CDR3 arises from other DNA sequences in this sample as well. The V gene is TRBV7-9, the J gene TRBJ1-6; weak D call: TRBD1 (5 bases). The CDR3 is 17 residues long. The germline V gene has CDR1 SEHNR and CDR2 FQNEAQ (reference sequence). V lost 5 bases and J lost 7, with 21 bases in between. CDR3 bases: TGTGCCAGCAGCACCCACGACCGGGGGGGAGTAAATTCACCCCTCCACTTT. Its protein product is CASSTHDRGGVNSPLHF. The variable domain in full, with the rest retrieved from reference TRBV7-9 and TRBJ1-6, is DTGVSQNPRHKITKRGQNVTFRCDPISEHNRLYWYRQTLGQGPEFLTYFQNEAQLEKSRLLSDRFSAERPKGSFSTLEIQRTEQGDSAMYLCASSTHDRGGVNSPLHFGNGTRLTVT.

The V and J genes are TRBV3-1 (or the pseudogene TRBV3-2) and TRBJ1-1; D is undetermined. This CDR3 is 13 amino acids long. The ends were cut back, 2 bases at V and 3 bases at J, with 7 bases in the middle. The germline gives CDR1 LGHDT, CDR2 YNNKEL (reference sequence). CDR3 region: CASSQRSDTEAFF. The CDR3 DNA follows: TGTGCCAGCAGCCAACGGAGCGACACTGAAGCTTTCTTT.

In its sample, this clone was seen a few times. V usage is TRBV6-6 and J usage is TRBJ1-4, with 8 bases identical to TRBD1. Germline CDR1 is MNHNY and CDR2 is SVGAGI (reference sequence). V lost 5 bases and J lost 10; bases outside the gene matches: 18. CDR3 size: 17 residues. CDR3 bases: TGTGCCAGCAGTCGGACAGGGAATGCCCGGATCGAGGGAAAACTGTTTTTT. Amino acid sequence: CASSRTGNARIEGKLFF.